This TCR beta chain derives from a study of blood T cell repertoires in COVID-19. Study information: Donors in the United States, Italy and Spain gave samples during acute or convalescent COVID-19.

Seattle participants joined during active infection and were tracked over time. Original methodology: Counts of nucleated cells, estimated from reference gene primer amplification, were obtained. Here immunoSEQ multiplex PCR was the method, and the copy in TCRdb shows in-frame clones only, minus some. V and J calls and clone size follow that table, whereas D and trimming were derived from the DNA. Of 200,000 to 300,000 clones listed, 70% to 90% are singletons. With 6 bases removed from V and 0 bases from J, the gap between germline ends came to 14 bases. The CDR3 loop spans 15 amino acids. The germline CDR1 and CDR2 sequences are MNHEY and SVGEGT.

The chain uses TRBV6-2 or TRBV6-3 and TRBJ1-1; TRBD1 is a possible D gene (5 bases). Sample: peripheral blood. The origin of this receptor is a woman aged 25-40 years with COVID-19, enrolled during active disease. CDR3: CASSRLGHMNTEAFF. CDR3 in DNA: TGTGCCAGCAGCAGATTAGGACATATGAACACTGAAGCTTTCTTT.